Listed here are 30 T cell receptor beta chains from one sample, sequenced in a study of CD8+CD57+ T cells in acquired aplastic anemia. The authors sequenced patients whose flow cytometry had shown CD8+CD57+ cell expansion. TCR beta VDJ and CDR3 were profiled, and genomic DNA was the template. Via MiXCR, TCRdb re-called the reads, giving one row per CDR3 protein. The sample yields hundreds of thousands of distinct CDR3 sequences, around three fifths seen once. What was sequenced was sorted CD4+, CD8+, or CD8+CD57+ T cells (not recorded which) from PBMCs. These receptors all come from a human donor with aplastic anemia.

The chain combines TRBV7-3 with TRBJ1-1, with D unresolved. CDR3 length equals 15 residues. V gave up 2 bases and J gave up 1 base, with 11 bases separating them. Germline-derived CDR1 and CDR2 are SGHTA and FQGTGA. The CDR3: CASSLAVRWNTEAFF. In DNA form, the CDR3 reads TGTGCCAGCAGCTTAGCGGTGCGGTGGAACACTGAAGCTTTCTTT. Looking up the rest from reference TRBV7-3 and TRBJ1-1 gives the full variable domain: GAGVSQTPSNKVTEKGKYVELRCDPISGHTALYWYRQSLGQGPEFLIYFQGTGAADDSGLPNDRFFAVRPEGSVSTLKIQRTERGDSAVYLCASSLAVRWNTEAFFGQGTRLTVV.

This clonotype was found a few times. This chain joins TRBV20-1 and TRBJ1-2, with D unresolved. This CDR3 comprises 11 residues. Germline V CDR1 and CDR2: DFQATT, SNEGSKA (reference sequence). The CDR3 nucleotides read TGCCTAAGGCACGAGGACTATGGCTACACCTTC. Residues: CLRHEDYGYTF.

This chain links TRBV2 with TRBJ2-5; 7 bases are shared with TRBD1. The CDR3 spans 16 residues. Germline-derived CDR1 and CDR2 are SNHLY and FYNNEI. V trimming: 3 bases; J trimming: 2 bases; junction bases outside the gene matches: 9. CDR3 sequence reads: CASSDQRGQGQETQYF. CDR3 nucleotide sequence: TGTGCCAGCAGTGATCAAAGGGGGCAGGGGCAAGAGACCCAGTACTTC.

The V call is TRBV6-1, the J call TRBJ2-1; 9 bases fit TRBD1. Germline V lookup: CDR1 MNHNS, CDR2 SASEGT. The CDR3 runs to 15 residues. Trimming took 6 bases from V and 9 from J; bases not matched to a gene: 12. The CDR3 DNA follows: TGTGCCAGCAGAGGGAGGGACAGGGTTTTAGGTGAGCAGTTCTTC. Translation gives CASRGRDRVLGEQFF.

This clonotype was detected many times. One end of the junction fails to match germline, which may point to a read error. CDR3 DNA sequence: TGTGCCAGGGTCCCAAGACTAGATCAGGGCTTC. Translating gives CARVPRLDQGF. The chain has TRBV6-6 and TRBJ2-1, with D perhaps matching TRBD2 (6 bases). CDR3 length: 11 amino acids. Germline CDR1 MNHNY, CDR2 SVGAGI (reference sequence).

This clonotype has only a few counts. The CDR3 reads CASSLVGGGSYGYTF. In DNA, the CDR3 is TGTGCCAGCAGCTTAGTAGGGGGAGGGTCCTATGGCTACACCTTC. The chain joins TRBV7-8 to TRBJ1-2; D possibly corresponds to TRBD1 (6 bases). Looked up from germline, CDR1 is SGHVS and CDR2 is FQNEAQ. Trimming removed 1 base from V and 4 bases from J, with 13 bases in between. The CDR3 spans 15 residues.

This clonotype was detected many times. CDR3 DNA: TGTGCCAGCAGCTTCTACAGGGGGGATGGCTACACCTTC. This translates into CASSFYRGDGYTF. The V gene is TRBV5-8, the J gene TRBJ1-2; 8 bases map to TRBD1. This CDR3 has 13 amino acids. CDR1 and CDR2 from the germline V gene are SGHTS and YDEGEE. J was trimmed by 6 bases and V by 2 bases; bases with no gene match: 3.

The rearrangement links TRBV20-1 to TRBJ2-7, with a possible D match to TRBD2 (6 bases). The CDR3 extends over 14 amino acids. V dropped 3 bases and J dropped 4 bases, with 16 bases sitting between them. Germline V CDR1 and CDR2: DFQATT, SNEGSKA (reference sequence). This CDR3 reads CSASAPPAGYEQYF. The DNA of the CDR3 is TGCAGTGCTAGTGCCCCCCCGGCGGGGTACGAGCAGTACTTC.

This clonotype was seen ten or more times. The chain links TRBV6-5 to TRBJ2-3; TRBD1 aligns across 8 bases. Germline CDR1 is MNHEY and CDR2 is SVGAGI. The CDR3 length is 15 residues. V shed 7 bases, J shed 6 bases, and the junction held 12 bases outside the gene matches. CDR3 amino acids: CASTLGQGSWDTQYF. DNA for the CDR3: TGTGCCAGCACCCTCGGACAGGGAAGTTGGGATACGCAGTATTTT.

The V call is TRBV4-2, the J call TRBJ1-1, with a tentative D call TRBD1 (5 bases). The CDR3 spans 14 residues. Germline V CDR1 and CDR2: LGHNA, YNFKEQ. V lost 3 bases and J lost 1, with 9 bases in between. Here the CDR3 reads CASSQAGQNTEAFF. CDR3 bases: TGTGCCAGCAGCCAGGCTGGACAGAACACTGAAGCTTTCTTT.

This clonotype was seen at least ten times. The V gene is TRBV5-1, the J gene TRBJ1-6; 8 positions agree with TRBD1. The CDR3 runs 14 residues. V trimming: 4 bases; J trimming: 6 bases; junction bases outside the gene matches: 3. The germline gives CDR1 SGHRS, CDR2 YFSETQ. CDR3 region: CASSLGQGNSPLHF. In nucleotides, the CDR3 is TGCGCCAGCAGCCTAGGACAGGGTAATTCACCCCTCCACTTT. The full variable domain, completed using reference TRBV5-1 and TRBJ1-6, is KAGVTQTPRYLIKTRGQQVTLSCSPISGHRSVSWYQQTPGQGLQFLFEYFSETQRNKGNFPGRFSGRQFSNSRSEMNVSTLELGDSALYLCASSLGQGNSPLHFGNGTRLTVT.

In the case of this clonotype: The junction shows a germline mismatch at one end, possibly a read error. The CDR3, as DNA: TGCAGCGTTAGACAGGTTCTGAACTTC. As protein: CSVRQVLNF. The gene calls are TRBV29-1 and TRBJ2-7, with D possibly being TRBD1 (6 bases). Germline-derived CDR1 and CDR2 are SQVTM and ANQGSEA. This CDR3 is built from 9 residues.

The gene calls are TRBV19 and TRBJ1-6; TRBD1 might be the D (6 bases). CDR3 length equals 15 residues. CDR1 is LNHDA and CDR2 is SQIVND in the germline V gene (reference sequence). The germline V and J ends were trimmed by 7 bases and 9 bases, with 19 bases remaining between them. The CDR3 coding sequence is TGTGCCAGTACTAGGACAGCGCCTACGGCTTCACCCCTCCACTTT. This gives the protein CASTRTAPTASPLHF.

This clonotype was counted many times. The J gene is TRBJ2-5, the V gene TRBV19, with no clear D. CDR3 length equals 14 residues. Per germline, CDR1 LNHDA and CDR2 SQIVND (reference sequence). Trimming took off 4 bases at V and 5 bases at J, with 14 bases between the two ends. The CDR3: CASSSFGGSETQYF. CDR3 nucleotides: TGTGCCAGTAGTAGTTTCGGTGGATCGGAGACCCAGTACTTC.

J is TRBJ2-7 and V is TRBV20-1; D uncertain. This CDR3 has 13 residues. Trimming shortened V by 0 bases and J by 3 bases, and 9 bases separated the two germline ends. Looked up from germline, CDR1 is DFQATT and CDR2 is SNEGSKA (reference sequence). CDR3 DNA: TGCAGTGCTAGAGATCCGGGCGGCTACGAGCAGTACTTC. Translated, it gives CSARDPGGYEQYF.

The V gene is TRBV24-1, the J gene TRBJ2-3; maybe TRBD1 (6 bases). V was clipped by 7 bases and J by 0 bases, with 13 bases between them. The CDR3 is 15 residues long. CDR1 and CDR2 from the germline V gene are KGHDR and SFDVKD. The CDR3 DNA follows: TGTGCCACCAGCACCCCAGACAGGAGCACAGATACGCAGTATTTT. Protein: CATSTPDRSTDTQYF.

This chain uses TRBV7-9 with TRBJ1-1; 7 positions match TRBD1. The V segment lost 1 base and the J segment 3 bases; nucleotides outside the gene matches: 11. CDR3 length: 17 residues. CDR1 and CDR2 from the germline V gene are SEHNR and FQNEAQ (reference sequence). As DNA, the CDR3 is TGTGCCAGCAGCTTAGGAAGCTGGGACAGCTCCGACACTGAAGCTTTCTTT. It yields the protein CASSLGSWDSSDTEAFF.

The chain joins TRBV29-1 to TRBJ2-2, with no clear D. V gave up 5 bases and J gave up 4 bases, with 11 bases separating them. Germline V gives CDR1 SQVTM, CDR2 ANQGSEA. The CDR3 loop spans 13 amino acids. CDR3 DNA: TGCAGCGTTAAGAACACAGCCACCGGGGAGCTGTTTTTT. Encoded protein: CSVKNTATGELFF.

This sequence joins TRBV12-5 and TRBJ2-3; the D gene is possibly TRBD1 (6 bases). CDR3 length: 15 amino acids. The germline V gene encodes CDR1 LGHNT and CDR2 FRNRAP. The CDR3 DNA follows: TGTGCCAGCAGTCAGACACAGGGTTGGGCAGATACGCAGTATTTT. As protein: CASSQTQGWADTQYF.

This chain joins TRBV20-1 and TRBJ2-3; D ambiguous. CDR1 DFQATT and CDR2 SNEGSKA come from the germline V gene (reference sequence). The CDR3 has 16 residues. The V gene lost 0 bases and the J gene lost 6 bases, with 19 bases spanning the gap. CDR3: CSARDSYRQVRDTQYF. Written as DNA, the CDR3 is TGCAGTGCTAGAGATAGTTATAGGCAAGTGAGGGATACGCAGTATTTT.

This rearrangement joins TRBV7-3 to TRBJ2-3, with a possible D match to TRBD2 (6 bases). This CDR3 is 14 amino acids long. From germline, CDR1 is SGHTA and CDR2 FQGTGA. V was trimmed by 4 bases and J by 3 bases, leaving 11 bases between them. CDR3: CASSSLAGTDTQYF. The CDR3 region has the DNA TGTGCCAGCAGCTCCCTGGCGGGGACAGATACGCAGTATTTT. Variable domain in full (rest from reference TRBV7-3 and TRBJ2-3): GAGVSQTPSNKVTEKGKYVELRCDPISGHTALYWYRQSLGQGPEFLIYFQGTGAADDSGLPNDRFFAVRPEGSVSTLKIQRTERGDSAVYLCASSSLAGTDTQYFGPGTRLTVL.

The rearrangement uses TRBV12-3 or TRBV12-4 and TRBJ2-5; D may be TRBD1 (6 bases). V shed 6 bases and J shed 2 bases, with 13 bases lying between them. This CDR3 has 14 amino acids. The DNA of the CDR3 is TGTGCCAGCAGCCTTGACAGGATTCAAGAGACCCAGTACTTC. Translation gives CASSLDRIQETQYF.

This clonotype came up many times. The chain uses TRBV3-1 and TRBJ1-2; possibly TRBD1 for D (6 bases). The CDR3 sequence is 14 residues long. Germline lookup yields CDR1 LGHDT and CDR2 YNNKEL (reference sequence). V was cut by 1 base and J by 4 bases, with 10 bases left in between. The CDR3 DNA reads TGTGCCAGCAGCCAAGGGACAGACTTCTATGGCTACACCTTC. Amino acids: CASSQGTDFYGYTF.

V usage is TRBV7-3 and J usage is TRBJ2-7; 8 positions match TRBD2. In germline, CDR1 is SGHTA, CDR2 FQGTGA. After removal of 5 bases from V and 4 bases from J, the junction contained 10 bases not matched to a gene. CDR3 length: 15 amino acids. CDR3 DNA sequence: TGTGCCAGCAGCCTCCACAGCGGGGGTGTTTACGAGCAGTACTTC. Translating gives CASSLHSGGVYEQYF.

This clonotype has a count of ten or more. The chain has TRBV7-9 and TRBJ1-3; 7 positions agree with TRBD1. Germline lookup yields CDR1 SEHNR and CDR2 FQNEAQ (reference sequence). This CDR3 region has 14 residues. J gave up 0 bases and V 8 bases, and 4 bases lay outside the gene matches. The CDR3 sequence is CASYRDSSGNTIYF. DNA of the CDR3: TGTGCCAGCTACCGGGACAGCTCTGGAAACACCATATATTTT.

The V and J genes are TRBV12-3 or TRBV12-4 and TRBJ1-1; D may be TRBD1 (6 bases). V was shortened by 5 bases and J by 7 bases, with 11 bases between the two germline ends. The CDR3 is 12 residues long. Written as DNA, the CDR3 is TGTGCCAGCAGTCCAGGGGCCCTTGAAGCTTTCTTT. Protein product: CASSPGALEAFF.

The chain recombines TRBV7-2 with TRBJ1-5; tentatively, D is TRBD1 (5 bases). V lost 5 bases and J 0 bases, leaving 14 bases between the germline ends. The CDR3 is 16 amino acids. Per germline, CDR1 SGHTA and CDR2 FQGNSA. The CDR3 bases are TGTGCCAGCAGCCAAACCGGGGCCAATAGCAATCAGCCCCAGCATTTT. It is translated as CASSQTGANSNQPQHF.

Comment on this clonotype: Sequence at one end of the junction differs from germline and may be a read error. J is TRBJ1-5 and V is TRBV7-7; D is ambiguous. Germline V gene data show CDR1 as SSHAT and CDR2 as FNYEAQ (reference sequence). The CDR3 has 13 residues. The CDR3 region has the DNA TGTGCTAGCAGCACATCCCTGGGTCAGCCCCAGCATTTT. As protein: CASSTSLGQPQHF.

In regard to this clonotype: A much larger clonotype is one base distant, so this may be a read error. J is TRBJ1-2 and V is TRBV6-5, with 8 positions matching TRBD1. The CDR3 totals 12 residues. Germline CDR1 reads MNHEY; CDR2 reads SVGAGI. V lost 4 bases, J lost 6 bases, and 1 base stayed unmatched. In DNA, the CDR3 is TGTGCCAGCAGTTCAGGGGGCGATGGCTACACCTTC. Its protein product is CASSSGGDGYTF.

The rearrangement links TRBV20-1 to TRBJ1-6; no reliable D call. The CDR3 covers 14 residues. CDR1 and CDR2 from the germline V gene are DFQATT and SNEGSKA (reference sequence). Trimming cost V 0 bases and J 7 bases, with 10 bases left between them. The DNA of the CDR3 is TGCAGTGCTAGAGACTTAGTGAGGAATTCACCCCTCCACTTT. Residues: CSARDLVRNSPLHF.